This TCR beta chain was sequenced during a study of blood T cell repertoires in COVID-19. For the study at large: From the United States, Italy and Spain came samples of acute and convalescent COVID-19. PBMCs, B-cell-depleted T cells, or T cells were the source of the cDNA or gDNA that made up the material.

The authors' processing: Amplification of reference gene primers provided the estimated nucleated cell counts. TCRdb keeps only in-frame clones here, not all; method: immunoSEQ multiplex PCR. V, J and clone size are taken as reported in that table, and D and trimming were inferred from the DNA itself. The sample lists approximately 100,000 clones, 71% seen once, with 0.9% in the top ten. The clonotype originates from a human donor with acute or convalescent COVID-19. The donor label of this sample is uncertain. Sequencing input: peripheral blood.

DNA of the CDR3: TGTGCCAGCAGTCGCGGGACAGGGGGCGAAGTAGATACTGAAGCTTTCTTT. This sequence encodes CASSRGTGGEVDTEAFF. The rearrangement joins TRBV7-9 to TRBJ1-1; TRBD1 aligns across 12 bases. This CDR3 spans 17 amino acids. The V gene end was trimmed by 6 bases and the J gene end by 5 bases; junction bases not matched to a gene: 13. From germline, CDR1 is SEHNR and CDR2 FQNEAQ (reference sequence).